Sample share makes the clone carrying this T cell receptor beta chain medium-sized. Whole blood was used without fractionation, so all unsorted peripheral T cells were included. Reverse transcription used roughly 450 ng RNA and constant-region primers for alpha and beta. Using multiplexing indices, alpha and beta chain libraries were generated apart by chain-specific third strand synthesis. TCRdb fed the 5' RACE reads into MiXCR, producing one record per CDR3 protein. The sample yields about 10,000 distinct CDR3 sequences, approximately 8% seen once. The CDR3 contains 18 residues. The germline CDR1 and CDR2 sequences are DFQATT and SNEGSKA (reference sequence). V trimming: 0 bases; J trimming: 2 bases; junction bases outside the gene matches: 11. The record originates from a study of HIV-infected patients and healthy controls.

The sequencing sample was made of blood. V usage is TRBV20-1 and J usage is TRBJ2-5, with 11 bases that match TRBD2. The TCR was taken from an adult in good health. The CDR3 bases are TGCAGTGCTAGAGACTACGATTTAGCGGGGGGGCTTCAAGAGACCCAGTACTTC. As protein: CSARDYDLAGGLQETQYF.